The clone carrying this T cell receptor beta chain was observed a handful of times. The antigen is not known. These data come from a study of CD8+ T cells in alopecia areata. As for the study in general: Tofacitinib administration persisted for 6 to 18 months, succeeded by 6 months off drug. General observations from the study: Possibly because of HLA-related factors, TCR sharing was less clear across patients than in mice.

The CDR3 spans 10 residues. Germline V gene sequence: CDR1 SQVTM, CDR2 ANQGSEA. Reverse transcribed after extraction, RNA yielded cDNA as the sequencing template. Measured with immunoSEQ multiplex PCR; TCRdb has only the in-frame clones, and not every one. The sample has 150,000 to 200,000 clones; around three fifths are singletons. Peripheral blood samples and lesional scalp punch biopsies were obtained from alopecia areata patients. A FACSAria was used to sort CD4+ and CD8+ T cells. These cells came from PBMCs. V is TRBV29-1 and J is TRBJ1-2; D is unclear. This clonotype was sampled from a human donor with alopecia areata. This sample comprised CD4+ T cells sorted from blood, obtained at week 0. CDR3 protein: CCSDHYGYTF. DNA for the CDR3: TGCTGTTCAGACCACTATGGCTACACCTTC.